Sequencing of this TCR beta chain was carried out in a study of blood T cell repertoires in COVID-19. Study-wide background: Samples came from the United States, Italy and Spain, spanning acute and convalescent COVID-19. The cDNA or gDNA used as material had been derived from T cells, B-cell-depleted T cells, or PBMCs.

Germline CDR1 and CDR2: SGDLS and YYNGEE. The CDR3 runs to 15 residues. V was pared by 3 bases and J by 0 bases, with 2 bases of the junction left unmatched. In the authors' methods: How many nucleated cells were present was estimated from reference gene primer amplification. Sequenced by immunoSEQ multiplex PCR; TCRdb stores in-frame clones only, minus some. V and J calls and clone size come straight from that table; D and trimming were deduced from the DNA. The repertoire holds under 350,000 clones, with under 90% as singletons. The rearrangement uses TRBV9 and TRBJ2-2; 7 bases map to TRBD1. What was sequenced was peripheral blood. This TCR was sampled from a man aged 50 or older with acute or convalescent COVID-19. The CDR3 DNA reads TGTGCCAGCAGCGCTACAGGGGCGAACACCGGGGAGCTGTTTTTT. This translates into CASSATGANTGELFF. The whole variable domain, remainder taken from reference TRBV9 and TRBJ2-2, is DSGVTQTPKHLITATGQRVTLRCSPRSGDLSVYWYQQSLDQGLQFLIQYYNGEERAKGNILERFSAQQFPDLHSELNLSSLELGDSALYFCASSATGANTGELFFGEGSRLTVL.